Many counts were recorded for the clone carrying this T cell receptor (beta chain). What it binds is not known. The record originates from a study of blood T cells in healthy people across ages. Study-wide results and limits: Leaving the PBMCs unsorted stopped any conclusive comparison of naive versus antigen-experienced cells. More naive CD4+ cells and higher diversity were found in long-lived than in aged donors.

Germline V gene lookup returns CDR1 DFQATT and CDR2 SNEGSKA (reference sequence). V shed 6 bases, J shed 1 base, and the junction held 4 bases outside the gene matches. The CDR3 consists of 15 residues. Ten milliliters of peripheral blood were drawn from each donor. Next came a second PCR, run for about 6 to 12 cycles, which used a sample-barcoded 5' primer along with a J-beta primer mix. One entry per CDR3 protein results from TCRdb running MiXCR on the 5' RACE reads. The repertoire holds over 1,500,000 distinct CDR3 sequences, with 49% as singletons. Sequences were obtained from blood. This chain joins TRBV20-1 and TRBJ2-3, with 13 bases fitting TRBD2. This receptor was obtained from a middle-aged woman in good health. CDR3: CSAKGLAGGTDTQYF. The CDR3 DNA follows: TGCAGTGCAAAAGGACTAGCGGGGGGCACAGATACGCAGTATTTT.